Below, 31 T cell receptor beta chains from the same sample are listed, as sequenced in a study of T-cell reconstitution after alpha-beta-depleted transplantation in children. The TCRbeta library incorporated unique molecular identifiers. In TCRdb, the PCR reads were re-called with MiXCR into one record per CDR3 protein. The sample includes 300,000 to 400,000 distinct CDR3 sequences, 15% to 20% of them seen just once. Material: PBMCs, mostly from graft donor cells, obtained 360 days after TCRalphabeta/CD19-depleted stem cell transplant. The receptor source for this set is a male patient aged 2-15 years who had a stem cell transplant for acute lymphoblastic leukemia, so the T cells may come from the graft donor.

This clonotype was detected a few times. The chain joins TRBV10-1 to TRBJ2-6; a weak D match, TRBD1 (6 bases). Germline V gene sequence: CDR1 WNHNN, CDR2 SYGVQD (reference sequence). V was clipped by 5 bases and J by 0 bases, with 14 bases between them. CDR3 length: 17 residues. CDR3 sequence reads: CASSPGTISSGANVLTF. For the CDR3, the DNA is TGCGCCAGCAGTCCCGGGACAATTAGCTCTGGGGCCAACGTCCTGACTTTC.

This clonotype has just a few counts. V and J are TRBV6-2 or TRBV6-3 and TRBJ2-7; D may be TRBD1 (7 bases). Germline V gene sequence: CDR1 MNHEY, CDR2 SVGEGT. Trimming shortened V by 11 bases and J by 11 bases, and 22 bases separated the two germline ends. The CDR3 is made up of 12 amino acids. The CDR3 spells CAFLQRADREYF. The CDR3 bases are TGTGCCTTCCTCCAGCGGGCTGACAGGGAGTACTTC.

This clonotype occurred a few times. This rearrangement joins TRBV4-2 to TRBJ1-5; D is possibly TRBD1 (5 bases). Trimming pared 2 bases from V and 4 bases from J, leaving 18 bases between. Looked up from germline, CDR1 is LGHNA and CDR2 is YNFKEQ. The CDR3 is 17 amino acids. Written as DNA, the CDR3 is TGTGCCAGCAGCCAACCCAGGATGGGGACGGTTAATCAGCCCCAGCATTTT. Its protein is CASSQPRMGTVNQPQHF.

This clonotype appeared many times. The V call is TRBV20-1, the J call TRBJ2-5, with D possibly being TRBD1 (6 bases). The CDR3 runs 14 residues. The germline V and J ends were trimmed by 8 bases and 3 bases, with 19 bases remaining between them. The germline CDR1 and CDR2 sequences are DFQATT and SNEGSKA (reference sequence). The CDR3 DNA sequence: TGCAGTCTACGTAGGGGGTTGGGGAAAGAGACCCAGTACTTC. Translation gives CSLRRGLGKETQYF.

This chain joins TRBV7-9 and TRBJ2-7; the D is unclear. Germline lookup yields CDR1 SEHNR and CDR2 FQNEAQ (reference sequence). V lost 8 bases and J 5 bases, leaving 10 bases between the germline ends. This CDR3 spans 11 amino acids. This CDR3 reads CASGQSDEQYF. The DNA for the CDR3 is TGTGCCAGCGGCCAATCGGACGAGCAGTACTTC.

The genes are TRBV4-2 and TRBJ2-1, with 13 positions matching TRBD2. V dropped 2 bases and J dropped 8; count of bases not matched to a gene: 9. The CDR3 runs 17 residues. Germline loops: CDR1 LGHNA, CDR2 YNFKEQ. The CDR3 DNA reads as TGTGCCAGCAGCCAACCCAGGACTAGCGGGAGTTTGGATGAGCAGTTCTTC. It specifies CASSQPRTSGSLDEQFF.

The chain uses TRBV3-1 and TRBJ1-1; a weak D match, TRBD1 (5 bases). Trimming removed 4 bases from V and 0 bases from J, with 15 bases in between. CDR1 LGHDT and CDR2 YNNKEL come from the germline V gene (reference sequence). The CDR3 spans 16 residues. CDR3 bases: TGTGCCAGCAGCCCCGCCCCAGCAGGGATGAACACTGAAGCTTTCTTT. This gives the protein CASSPAPAGMNTEAFF.

The V and J genes are TRBV20-1 and TRBJ2-7, with D perhaps TRBD2 (6 bases). The V and J ends lost 4 bases and 2 bases respectively, with 12 bases between them. The CDR3 is made up of 13 amino acids. Germline CDR1 reads DFQATT; CDR2 reads SNEGSKA (reference sequence). CDR3 loop: CSAKGGTAYEQYF. The CDR3 DNA reads as TGCAGTGCTAAGGGCGGGACCGCCTACGAGCAGTACTTC.

This clonotype was detected ten times or more. The chain has TRBV6-2 or TRBV6-3 and TRBJ1-5; D unresolved. V shed 3 bases and J shed 4 bases, with 16 bases lying between them. The CDR3 has 16 amino acids. In germline, CDR1 is MNHEY, CDR2 SVGEGT. The CDR3 nucleotides read TGTGCCAGCAGTTATTACAGTGTGAGGGAGAATCAGCCCCAGCATTTT. This encodes CASSYYSVRENQPQHF.

This clonotype was seen a few times. As DNA, the CDR3 is TGTGCCAGCAGCCTCTACGGGAGAGTTACCGGGGAGCTGTTTTTT. Its protein is CASSLYGRVTGELFF. The chain employs TRBV4-2 and TRBJ2-2; a possible D gene is TRBD2 (6 bases). The germline V and J ends were trimmed by 4 bases and 5 bases, with 14 bases remaining between them. Germline lookup yields CDR1 LGHNA and CDR2 YNFKEQ. CDR3 size: 15 residues.

There are a few counts of this clonotype. The chain is built from TRBV25-1 and TRBJ2-1; tentatively, D is TRBD2 (5 bases). This CDR3 is built from 16 residues. Between the trimmed V and J ends, which lost 1 base and 4 bases, there was a span of 14 bases. Germline CDR1 MGHDK, CDR2 SYGVNS. The CDR3 spells CASSEWSGKNYNEQFF. The CDR3 DNA is TGTGCCAGCAGTGAATGGTCGGGGAAGAATTACAATGAGCAGTTCTTC.

This clonotype was recorded many times. CDR3 bases: TGTGCCAGCAATGAGGTCAATGAGCAGTTCTTC. Its protein product is CASNEVNEQFF. The chain carries TRBV28 and TRBJ2-1; D is unclear. Trimming took 7 bases from V and 6 from J, leaving 7 bases between them. The germline gives CDR1 MDHEN, CDR2 SYDVKM. The CDR3 runs 11 residues.

This clonotype has a handful of counts. This rearrangement joins TRBV12-3 or TRBV12-4 to TRBJ1-2; 8 nucleotides agree with TRBD1. The CDR3 runs to 13 residues. Germline trimming cut 6 bases from V and 3 bases from J; bases unmatched to any gene: 3. The CDR3 DNA sequence: TGTGCCAGCAGCCCGGACAGGGACTATGGCTACACCTTC. It specifies CASSPDRDYGYTF.

The chain recombines TRBV20-1 with TRBJ1-1, with no clear D. The CDR3 covers 10 residues. The V end lost 5 bases, the J end lost 6 bases, and 7 bases lay between the germline ends. The V gene's germline CDR1 is DFQATT and CDR2 SNEGSKA (reference sequence). The CDR3 DNA reads as TGCAGTGCTTGGGCCTCTGAAGCTTTCTTT. Protein product: CSAWASEAFF.

The rearrangement links TRBV4-2 to TRBJ2-2; perhaps TRBD1 as D (6 bases). From germline, CDR1 is LGHNA and CDR2 YNFKEQ. Trimming shortened V by 4 bases and J by 3 bases, and 15 bases separated the two germline ends. The CDR3 is made up of 16 amino acids. CDR3 DNA: TGTGCCAGCAGCCGGAAACAGGGTGCGGACACCGGGGAGCTGTTTTTT. Protein sequence: CASSRKQGADTGELFF.

CDR3 DNA sequence: TGTGCCAGCTCTTCGGTTGGGGGGTTTATTGGTTCAACCAGCTCCTACGAGCAGTACTTC. This sequence encodes CASSSVGGFIGSTSSYEQYF. This rearrangement joins TRBV28 to TRBJ2-7; tentatively, D is TRBD2 (6 bases). CDR1 is MDHEN, CDR2 SYDVKM, per germline. The CDR3 totals 20 residues. Trimming stripped 8 bases from V and 0 bases from J, with 32 bases between.

This clonotype was counted between two and nine times. CDR3 region: CASERDTPNEQFF. The CDR3 nucleotides are TGTGCCAGCGAGCGGGATACACCCAATGAGCAGTTCTTC. V usage is TRBV12-3 or TRBV12-4 and J usage is TRBJ2-1; 7 bases align to TRBD2. This CDR3 region has 13 residues. V trimming: 8 bases; J trimming: 6 bases; junction bases outside the gene matches: 7.

This clonotype was counted many times. V and J are TRBV5-1 and TRBJ2-1, with TRBD2 matching over 9 bases. V shed 1 base and J 6 bases; nucleotides not matched to a gene: 11. This CDR3 is built from 17 residues. Germline CDR1 SGHRS, CDR2 YFSETQ. This CDR3 reads CASSLRGLAGASNEQFF. The CDR3 DNA reads TGCGCCAGCAGCTTGAGGGGACTAGCTGGGGCCTCCAATGAGCAGTTCTTC.

This clonotype has more than one count but fewer than ten. The chain has TRBV6-1 and TRBJ2-5; TRBD2 matches at 9 bases. The CDR3 spans 15 residues. V lost 8 bases to trimming and J lost 2 bases; unmatched junction nucleotides: 9. The germline CDR1 and CDR2 sequences are MNHNS and SASEGT. In nucleotides, the CDR3 is TGTGCCAGCGGGAGGTCTAGCGGGATGCAAGAGACCCAGTACTTC. Its protein product is CASGRSSGMQETQYF.

A few counts support this clonotype. The chain uses TRBV4-2 and TRBJ1-1; unclear D gene. The CDR3 is 14 amino acids. V dropped 3 bases and J dropped 10 bases, with 18 bases sitting between them. CDR1 is LGHNA and CDR2 is YNFKEQ in the germline V gene. The CDR3 protein is CASSQRAGEKGAFF. The CDR3 DNA is TGTGCCAGCAGCCAGCGGGCAGGAGAAAAAGGAGCTTTCTTT.

This clonotype was seen a few times. The rearrangement uses TRBV11-2 and TRBJ1-1; 7 nucleotides line up with TRBD1. CDR1 SGHAT and CDR2 FQNNGV come from the germline V gene. V was pared by 3 bases and J by 9 bases, with 7 bases of the junction left unmatched. The CDR3 extends over 13 amino acids. The CDR3 DNA sequence: TGTGCCAGCAGCTTGACAGGGTCGTTACAAGCTTTCTTT. This gives the protein CASSLTGSLQAFF.

V and J are TRBV6-2 or TRBV6-3 and TRBJ2-5; no clear D gene. This CDR3 region has 18 residues. V was shortened by 0 bases and J by 0 bases, with 17 bases between the two germline ends. Germline CDR1 reads MNHEY; CDR2 reads SVGEGT. The CDR3, as DNA: TGTGCCAGCAGTTACTCGATCGGCTCAACCGGGTACCAAGAGACCCAGTACTTC. Protein sequence: CASSYSIGSTGYQETQYF.

This clonotype occurred a few times. This chain links TRBV4-3 with TRBJ1-1; no clear D gene. V was shortened by 4 bases and J by 0 bases, with 9 bases between the two germline ends. The germline gives CDR1 LGHNA, CDR2 YSLEER. The CDR3 length is 14 residues. The DNA for the CDR3 is TGCGCCAGCAGCCCCCAATGGTTGAACACTGAAGCTTTCTTT. It yields the protein CASSPQWLNTEAFF.

This clonotype has a handful of counts. The chain employs TRBV11-1 and TRBJ1-5, with a tentative D call TRBD1 (5 bases). The length of the CDR3 is 15 residues. The germline V gene encodes CDR1 SGHAT and CDR2 FQDESV (reference sequence). The V and J ends lost 4 bases and 5 bases respectively, with 15 bases between them. The CDR3 DNA follows: TGTGCCAGCAGCTCCGAGGCGGGGGAGGATCAGCCCCAGCATTTT. Its protein product is CASSSEAGEDQPQHF.

The rearrangement joins TRBV14 to TRBJ2-7, with TRBD1 identical over 10 bases. The J segment lost 5 bases and the V segment lost 4 bases, leaving 8 bases of the junction unmatched. The CDR3 loop spans 15 amino acids. The germline CDR1 and CDR2 sequences are SGHDN and FVKESK. CDR3 sequence reads: CASSRTGGIIDEQYF. The CDR3 bases are TGTGCCAGCAGCCGGACAGGGGGAATTATCGACGAGCAGTACTTC.

In its sample, this clonotype was seen once. The missing conserved phenylalanine or tryptophan at the end of this CDR3 makes a read error likely. The V call is TRBV24-1, the J call TRBJ2-1; D may be TRBD2 (5 bases). Trimming removed 3 bases at V and 7 bases at J, with 6 bases between. From germline, CDR1 is KGHDR and CDR2 SFDVKD. This CDR3 has 12 residues. The CDR3 DNA is TGTGCCACCAGTGATGAGCGGAATGAGCAGTTCGTC. It yields the protein CATSDERNEQFV.

This clonotype was recorded a few times. This sequence joins TRBV4-1 and TRBJ2-7; D gene uncertain. In germline, CDR1 is MGHRA, CDR2 YSYEKL. This CDR3 has 13 amino acids. V lost 0 bases and J 0 bases, leaving 3 bases between the germline ends. The CDR3: CASSQEVSYEQYF. The CDR3 DNA reads TGCGCCAGCAGCCAAGAAGTCTCCTACGAGCAGTACTTC.

This clonotype showed up many times. This chain uses TRBV6-6 with TRBJ2-7; D unclear. CDR3 length equals 14 residues. V lost 0 bases and J lost 1, with 7 bases in between. The germline V gene has CDR1 MNHNY and CDR2 SVGAGI (reference sequence). The CDR3 is CASSYSSDSYEQYF. CDR3 DNA: TGTGCCAGCAGTTACTCGTCGGATTCCTACGAGCAGTACTTC.

This clonotype was counted only a few times. The chain has TRBV5-1 and TRBJ2-2, with TRBD1 identical over 7 bases. CDR1 and CDR2 from the germline V gene are SGHRS and YFSETQ. Trimming at V came to 0 bases and at J to 6 bases, leaving 2 bases not matched to a gene. This CDR3 contains 14 residues. The CDR3 here is CASSLGTGAGELFF. The DNA for the CDR3 is TGCGCCAGCAGCTTGGGAACAGGGGCCGGGGAGCTGTTTTTT.

The chain carries TRBV9 and TRBJ2-1; perhaps D is TRBD1 or TRBD2 (5 bases each). The CDR3 sequence is 14 residues long. Deletions cut 0 bases from V and 5 bases from J, with 9 bases between. Germline V lookup: CDR1 SGDLS, CDR2 YYNGEE. CDR3 loop: CASSVEGDHNEQFF. Written as DNA, the CDR3 is TGTGCCAGCAGCGTAGAAGGGGACCACAATGAGCAGTTCTTC.

The J gene is TRBJ2-5, the V gene TRBV7-9; D is perhaps TRBD2 (5 bases). CDR1 and CDR2 (germline): SEHNR, FQNEAQ (reference sequence). This CDR3 has 15 residues. V was clipped by 5 bases and J by 2 bases, with 15 bases between them. In DNA form, the CDR3 reads TGTGCCAGCAGCCCACCCGACTATTGGCAAGAGACCCAGTACTTC. Its protein is CASSPPDYWQETQYF.